This TCR beta chain is drawn from a study of a mutant IDH1 vaccine in newly diagnosed glioma. Study overall: Commencement of vaccination occurred 4-6 weeks following radiotherapy alone, or concurrently with temozolomide cycles. Pretreatment consisted of radiotherapy, temozolomide, or both, with most receiving both. Study results and limitations: The occurrence of vaccine-induced immune responses was seen in 80% to 95% of patients.

Clones were read by immunoSEQ multiplex PCR, and TCRdb kept only the in-frame ones, dropping some. The profile shows over 80,000 clones, roughly 77% of them singletons. As for this clone: Its matching antigen is unknown.

The time point was: week 47, end of study. Doses of 300 ug of mutant IDH1 20-mer peptide were given with topical imiquimod. Patients were given eight vaccinations, scheduled in weeks 1, 3, 5, 7, 11, 15, 19 and 23. The CDR3 covers 16 residues. Germline V gene lookup returns CDR1 SEHNR and CDR2 FQNEAQ (reference sequence). Unmatched junction bases numbered 8, after V lost 5 bases and J lost 3 bases. This specimen was PBMCs, taken from a glioma patient whose treatment included an IDH1 peptide vaccine. This receptor was taken from a man aged 35-49 years with glioma. The J gene is TRBJ2-1, the V gene TRBV7-9; 9 nucleotides line up with TRBD2. CDR3 in DNA: TGTGCCAGCAGCCGAGCGGGGACTAGCTTCTACAATGAGCAGTTCTTC. This gives the protein CASSRAGTSFYNEQFF.